The clone carrying this TCR beta chain was seen once. The data originate from a study of blood T cell repertoires in COVID-19. Repertoires were generated with immunoSEQ multiplex PCR, while TCRdb's copy carries only in-frame clones and drops some. The table has tens of thousands of clones, 75% to 90% seen once; the top ten hold around 4.9%. The CDR3 is 16 amino acids. Germline CDR1 is SGHRS and CDR2 is YFSETQ. J gave up 4 bases and V 4 bases, and 9 bases lay outside the gene matches. The chain carries TRBV5-1 and TRBJ2-2; TRBD2 matches at 8 bases. This TCR was recovered from a woman aged 50 to 65 with active COVID-19. Specimen: peripheral blood. The DNA for the CDR3 is TGCGCCAGCAGCAGATCGAGCGGGAGCGGCACCGGGGAGCTGTTTTTT. Translation gives CASSRSSGSGTGELFF.